Listed below are T cell receptor beta chains from one sample, sequenced in a study of T-cell memory formation after mild COVID-19. TCRdb re-called the 5' RACE reads through MiXCR, storing one row per CDR3 protein. The data show 300,000 to 400,000 distinct CDR3 sequences, about a sixth seen once. The sequenced material came from PBMCs or a T cell subset sorted from them (not recorded which). These receptors came from a man aged 18 to 30 who had mild COVID-19 (a few samples of this study predate the infection). Cell type and time point are not known. Both conserved end residues are part of each CDR3. A D gene is named only where the DNA matches it firmly. Expanded clones are given a class, and other clones once, few, many or no size at all.

.	TRBV27	14	TRBD2	TRBJ2-1	CASSIAGGYNEQFF	TGTGCCAGCAGCATAGCGGGGGGCTACAATGAGCAGTTCTTC
.	TRBV29-1	14	.	TRBJ1-2	CSVEDSGGNYGYTF	TGCAGCGTTGAAGATTCGGGCGGCAACTATGGCTACACCTTC
.	TRBV6-5	14	.	TRBJ2-1	CASAASGGYNEQFF	TGTGCCAGCGCCGCAAGCGGTGGTTACAATGAGCAGTTCTTC
.	TRBV7-3	16	.	TRBJ2-2	CASSFRGGPDTGELFF	TGTGCCAGCAGCTTCCGAGGAGGTCCCGACACCGGGGAGCTGTTTTTT
.	TRBV11-2	12	.	TRBJ2-1	CASSLTANEQFF	TGTGCCAGCAGCTTAACAGCCAATGAGCAGTTCTTC
.	TRBV20-1	12	.	TRBJ2-5	CSATPSGETQYF	TGCAGTGCTACCCCATCGGGTGAGACCCAGTACTTC
.	TRBV5-6	16	TRBD1	TRBJ1-1	CASSLGDRWVGTEAFF	TGTGCCAGCAGCTTGGGGGACAGGTGGGTTGGGACTGAAGCTTTCTTT
.	TRBV10-3	14	.	TRBJ2-3	CATLGLASTDTQYF	TGTGCCACCTTGGGACTGGCTAGCACAGATACGCAGTATTTT
.	TRBV2	14	TRBD1	TRBJ1-5	CASSGQGSNQPQHF	TGTGCCAGCAGTGGACAGGGCAGCAATCAGCCCCAGCATTTT
.	TRBV6-1	19	.	TRBJ1-4	CASSEERETGHSANEKLFF	TGTGCCAGCAGTGAAGAGCGGGAAACAGGGCATTCGGCTAATGAAAAACTGTTTTTT
.	TRBV9	15	TRBD1	TRBJ1-1	CASSVEGQGYTEAFF	TGTGCCAGCAGCGTAGAAGGACAGGGGTACACTGAAGCTTTCTTT
.	TRBV7-9	15	TRBD1	TRBJ2-7	CASSSRDRESHEQYF	TGTGCCAGCAGCAGCCGGGACAGGGAATCCCACGAGCAGTACTTC
.	TRBV10-3	14	.	TRBJ2-5	CAIGSAKPLWSQYF	TGTGCCATCGGGAGCGCCAAACCCCTTTGGTCCCAGTACTTC
many	TRBV9	15	.	TRBJ2-1	CASSVGGGHFNEQFF	TGTGCCAGCAGCGTAGGCGGGGGACACTTCAATGAGCAGTTCTTC
.	TRBV18	13	.	TRBJ1-1	CASALRRDTEAFF	TGTGCCAGCGCCCTGCGTCGGGACACTGAAGCTTTCTTT
many	TRBV4-3	14	.	TRBJ2-3	CASSQDRSLDTQYF	TGCGCCAGCAGCCAAGATAGAAGTCTCGATACGCAGTATTTT
.	TRBV12-3/TRBV12-4	17	.	TRBJ2-7	CASSPSLPGTALWEQYF	TGTGCCAGCAGCCCATCCTTACCCGGGACCGCCTTGTGGGAGCAGTACTTC
.	TRBV2	13	.	TRBJ1-4	CASSLGWPEKLFF	TGTGCCAGCAGCCTAGGTTGGCCGGAAAAACTGTTTTTT
.	TRBV12-3/TRBV12-4	16	TRBD2	TRBJ2-7	CASSFQSGGLTYEQYF	TGTGCCAGCAGTTTCCAAAGCGGGGGACTGACCTACGAGCAGTACTTC
many	TRBV4-1	14	.	TRBJ1-1	CASSQGLLNTEAFF	TGCGCCAGCAGCCAAGGACTTCTGAACACTGAAGCTTTCTTT
.	TRBV24-1	14	.	TRBJ1-2	CATSETGNHYGYTF	TGTGCCACCAGTGAAACAGGAAATCACTATGGCTACACCTTC
.	TRBV24-1	13	.	TRBJ1-2	CATSDYPKGGYTF	TGTGCCACCAGTGATTACCCCAAGGGTGGCTACACCTTC
few	TRBV5-1	15	TRBD1	TRBJ2-2	CASSLLTGETGELFF	TGCGCCAGCAGCTTGCTGACAGGGGAGACCGGGGAGCTGTTTTTT